Following are 9 T cell receptor beta chains from one sample sequenced in a study of cytomegalovirus exposure and HLA in healthy donors. PCR was performed using 60 Vbeta and 13 Jbeta primers. The repertoire was sequenced with immunoSEQ multiplex PCR; TCRdb's copy has only in-frame clones and lacks some. The sample has some 100,000 clones, 70% to 85% seen once; the top ten hold about a tenth. Sequencing was done on a sample of PBMCs. These receptor sequences come from a man aged 40-55 years in good health and CMV-seropositive.

This sequence joins TRBV27 and TRBJ2-1; 7 bases fit TRBD1. The CDR3 is 13 residues long. CDR1 is MNHEY, CDR2 SMNVEV, per germline (reference sequence). The V segment lost 5 bases and the J segment 4 bases; nucleotides outside the gene matches: 2. CDR3 DNA: TGTGCCAGCAGTGCAGGGGGTTACAATGAGCAGTTCTTC. Translated, it gives CASSAGGYNEQFF.

V usage is TRBV4-2 and J usage is TRBJ2-2; 8 bases fit TRBD2. V dropped 4 bases and J dropped 4; count of bases not matched to a gene: 5. This CDR3 is built from 15 residues. Germline lookup yields CDR1 LGHNA and CDR2 YNFKEQ. The CDR3 is CASSRIAGGTGELFF. As DNA, the CDR3 is TGTGCCAGCAGCCGGATTGCGGGGGGCACCGGGGAGCTGTTTTTT.

The CDR3 sequence: CASSRTVNHRKAFF. The CDR3 DNA follows: TGTGCCAGCAGCCGGACAGTCAACCATCGTAAAGCTTTCTTT. The rearrangement joins TRBV7-8 to TRBJ1-1; D perhaps matches TRBD1 (6 bases). The CDR3 loop spans 14 amino acids. Between the trimmed V and J ends, which lost 5 bases and 9 bases, there was a span of 19 bases. Germline V gene lookup returns CDR1 SGHVS and CDR2 FQNEAQ.

This clone has only a few counts. V usage is TRBV19 and J usage is TRBJ1-5, with TRBD1 matching 7 bases. The CDR3 spans 15 residues. CDR1 LNHDA and CDR2 SQIVND come from the germline V gene (reference sequence). V lost 6 bases and J lost 1; bases outside the gene matches: 6. CDR3 sequence reads: CASREGQLSNQPQHF. In DNA, the CDR3 is TGTGCCAGTAGGGAGGGACAGTTAAGCAATCAGCCCCAGCATTTT.

The chain recombines TRBV18 with TRBJ2-7, with no clear D. The CDR3 has 15 amino acids. Per germline, CDR1 KGHSH and CDR2 LQKENI. Trimming removed 3 bases from V and 0 bases from J, with 12 bases in between. CDR3 protein: CASSPRPLDSYEQYF. Here the CDR3 DNA reads TGTGCCAGCTCACCCCGACCCCTAGACTCCTACGAGCAGTACTTC.

The rearrangement uses TRBV10-3 and TRBJ1-2; perhaps TRBD1 as D (6 bases). Per germline, CDR1 ENHRY and CDR2 SYGVKD. Trimming took off 5 bases at V and 4 bases at J, with 17 bases between the two ends. The CDR3 length is 15 residues. CDR3 loop: CAISLGGGESYGYTF. The CDR3 DNA sequence: TGTGCCATCAGTTTAGGGGGTGGGGAATCCTATGGCTACACCTTC.

This chain links TRBV4-2 with TRBJ1-6; D is ambiguous. This CDR3 region has 13 residues. Per germline, CDR1 LGHNA and CDR2 YNFKEQ. Trimming pared 1 base from V and 7 bases from J, leaving 5 bases between. CDR3 nucleotides: TGTGCCAGCAGCCAAGTGGCCAATTCACCCCTCCACTTT. Translating it yields CASSQVANSPLHF.

V and J are TRBV19 and TRBJ1-5; 7 bases map to TRBD1. Trimming cost V 6 bases and J 2 bases; bases outside gene matches: 4. Germline CDR1 reads LNHDA; CDR2 reads SQIVND (reference sequence). The CDR3 contains 14 residues. CDR3 sequence: CASRQGGGNQPQHF. The CDR3 DNA reads TGTGCCAGTAGGCAGGGGGGTGGCAATCAGCCCCAGCATTTT.

The CDR3 DNA sequence: TGTGCCAGCAGATCCCGGAGGGCCCCACGGGGCAATCAGCCCCAGCATTTT. It specifies CASRSRRAPRGNQPQHF. This sequence joins TRBV11-3 and TRBJ1-5; the D is unclear. CDR3 length equals 17 residues. In germline, CDR1 is SGHNT, CDR2 YENEEA. The V end was cut by 6 bases, the J end by 2 bases, with 20 bases between.